Listed below are T cell receptor beta chains from one sample, sequenced in a study of PD-L1 blockade in urothelial cancer. Some clones are missing from TCRdb's copy, which holds only in-frame ones; the method was immunoSEQ multiplex PCR. This sample has around 66,000 clones, with 75% to 85% found just once. The specimen comprised PBMCs, sampled around atezolizumab (anti-PD-L1) treatment. The receptors shown here come from a man between 65 and 79 years old with urothelial cancer. Both conserved end residues are part of each CDR3. A D gene is named only where the DNA matches it firmly. Only part of the rows carry a size: once, few, many, or a class if the clone is expanded.

j_gene: TRBJ2-2
d_gene: .
abundance: .
v_gene: TRBV10-2
CDR3aa: CASSDNSVGELFF
CDR3nt: TGCGCCAGCAGTGATAATAGCGTCGGGGAGCTGTTTTTT

j_gene: TRBJ2-7
d_gene: .
abundance: .
v_gene: TRBV27
CDR3aa: CASSGGHEYEQYF
CDR3nt: TGTGCCAGCTCAGGAGGGCATGAGTACGAGCAGTACTTC

j_gene: TRBJ1-4
d_gene: .
abundance: .
v_gene: TRBV6-5
CDR3aa: CASSYGQSNEKLFF
CDR3nt: TGTGCCAGCAGTTACGGACAATCTAATGAAAAACTGTTTTTT

j_gene: TRBJ2-1
d_gene: TRBD2
abundance: few
v_gene: TRBV18
CDR3aa: CASSPSSGGRFDEQFF
CDR3nt: TGTGCCAGCTCACCGAGTTCCGGCGGGAGGTTTGATGAGCAGTTCTTC

j_gene: TRBJ2-5
d_gene: TRBD1
abundance: .
v_gene: TRBV2
CDR3aa: CASSLTGVPQETQYF
CDR3nt: TGTGCCAGCAGTCTGACAGGGGTGCCCCAAGAGACCCAGTACTTC

j_gene: TRBJ2-7
d_gene: TRBD1
abundance: .
v_gene: TRBV13
CDR3aa: CASSVDRAYEQYF
CDR3nt: TGTGCCAGCAGCGTGGACAGGGCCTACGAGCAGTACTTC

j_gene: TRBJ2-7
d_gene: .
abundance: .
v_gene: TRBV7-8
CDR3aa: CASSSRPVDSSYEQYF
CDR3nt: TGTGCCAGCAGCTCCAGACCCGTGGACAGCTCCTACGAGCAGTACTTC

j_gene: TRBJ1-2
d_gene: TRBD1
abundance: .
v_gene: TRBV28
CDR3aa: CASSARTGEYGYTF
CDR3nt: TGTGCCAGCAGTGCCCGGACAGGGGAGTATGGCTACACCTTC

j_gene: TRBJ1-1
d_gene: TRBD1
abundance: few
v_gene: TRBV27
CDR3aa: CASSLSGGGSSAFF
CDR3nt: TGTGCCAGCAGTTTATCAGGGGGCGGGTCGAGCGCTTTCTTT

j_gene: TRBJ2-7
d_gene: .
abundance: few
v_gene: TRBV4-1
CDR3aa: CASSQERGLDSYEQYF
CDR3nt: TGCGCCAGCAGCCAAGAGAGGGGACTCGATTCCTACGAGCAGTACTTC

j_gene: TRBJ2-1
d_gene: .
abundance: once
v_gene: TRBV30
CDR3aa: CAWSIWRPSYNEQFF
CDR3nt: TGTGCCTGGAGTATATGGAGGCCCTCCTACAATGAGCAGTTCTTC

j_gene: TRBJ2-1
d_gene: TRBD1
abundance: once
v_gene: TRBV28
CDR3aa: CASRGTARNNEQFF
CDR3nt: TGTGCCAGCAGGGGGACAGCGAGGAACAATGAGCAGTTCTTC

j_gene: TRBJ2-1
d_gene: .
abundance: .
v_gene: TRBV9
CDR3aa: CASSVDRRESYNEQFF
CDR3nt: TGTGCCAGCAGCGTAGATCGGCGGGAATCCTACAATGAGCAGTTCTTC

j_gene: TRBJ2-2
d_gene: TRBD2
abundance: few
v_gene: TRBV7-3
CDR3aa: CASSQQSGSAGELFF
CDR3nt: TGTGCCAGCAGCCAGCAAAGCGGGAGCGCCGGGGAGCTGTTTTTT

j_gene: TRBJ2-3
d_gene: TRBD1
abundance: .
v_gene: TRBV19
CDR3aa: CASSTRQGLSTDTQYF
CDR3nt: TGTGCCAGTAGTACCCGACAGGGCCTTAGCACAGATACGCAGTATTTT

j_gene: TRBJ2-1
d_gene: TRBD1
abundance: .
v_gene: TRBV19
CDR3aa: CATRVQGAANEQFF
CDR3nt: TGTGCCACTAGGGTACAGGGGGCGGCCAATGAGCAGTTCTTC

j_gene: TRBJ1-1
d_gene: .
abundance: .
v_gene: TRBV6-7
CDR3aa: CASSPTPGGLNTEAFF
CDR3nt: TGTGCCAGCAGTCCGACCCCCGGGGGGCTCAACACTGAAGCTTTCTTT

j_gene: TRBJ2-1
d_gene: .
abundance: few
v_gene: TRBV19
CDR3aa: CASSPGRSGDSYNEQFF
CDR3nt: TGTGCCAGTAGTCCCGGTCGGAGCGGAGACTCCTACAATGAGCAGTTCTTC

j_gene: TRBJ2-7
d_gene: TRBD1
abundance: .
v_gene: TRBV13
CDR3aa: CASSLDRDEQYF
CDR3nt: TGTGCCAGCAGCCTTGACAGGGACGAGCAGTACTTC

j_gene: TRBJ2-2
d_gene: TRBD2
abundance: .
v_gene: TRBV15
CDR3aa: CATSRGGAGEGTGELFF
CDR3nt: TGTGCCACCAGCAGGGGGGGTGCGGGAGAGGGCACCGGGGAGCTGTTTTTT

j_gene: TRBJ2-7
d_gene: TRBD1
abundance: .
v_gene: TRBV29-1
CDR3aa: CSVEDGTGGDYEQYF
CDR3nt: TGCAGCGTTGAAGACGGGACAGGGGGCGATTACGAGCAGTACTTC

j_gene: TRBJ2-5
d_gene: .
abundance: .
v_gene: TRBV15
CDR3aa: CATSREAQEQETQYF
CDR3nt: TGTGCCACCAGCAGAGAGGCACAGGAACAAGAGACCCAGTACTTC

j_gene: TRBJ1-4
d_gene: TRBD1
abundance: .
v_gene: TRBV5-1
CDR3aa: CASSPTPTGGTNEKLFF
CDR3nt: TGCGCCAGCAGCCCCACCCCTACAGGGGGCACTAATGAAAAACTGTTTTTT

j_gene: TRBJ1-1
d_gene: .
abundance: .
v_gene: TRBV2
CDR3aa: CASSQDRNTEAFF
CDR3nt: TGTGCCAGCAGTCAAGACAGAAACACTGAAGCTTTCTTT

j_gene: TRBJ1-3
d_gene: .
abundance: .
v_gene: TRBV9
CDR3aa: CASSVGVGNTIYF
CDR3nt: TGTGCCAGCAGCGTAGGCGTCGGAAACACCATATATTTT

j_gene: TRBJ1-2
d_gene: TRBD1
abundance: .
v_gene: TRBV2
CDR3aa: CASTPGRGPYGYTF
CDR3nt: TGTGCCAGCACCCCGGGCAGGGGGCCTTATGGCTACACCTTC

j_gene: TRBJ1-5
d_gene: .
abundance: .
v_gene: TRBV6-5
CDR3aa: CASRKGSSNQPQHF
CDR3nt: TGTGCCAGCAGAAAAGGGAGTAGCAATCAGCCCCAGCATTTT

j_gene: TRBJ1-2
d_gene: .
abundance: .
v_gene: TRBV5-1
CDR3aa: CASSLGRTEDGYTF
CDR3nt: TGCGCCAGCAGCTTGGGACGGACAGAGGATGGCTACACCTTC

j_gene: TRBJ1-5
d_gene: TRBD1
abundance: .
v_gene: TRBV19
CDR3aa: CASCLGQGRNQPQHF
CDR3nt: TGTGCCAGTTGTCTCGGACAGGGCCGCAATCAGCCCCAGCATTTT

j_gene: TRBJ1-1
d_gene: TRBD1
abundance: .
v_gene: TRBV7-8
CDR3aa: CASSQSKGAVTEAFF
CDR3nt: TGTGCCAGCAGTCAATCCAAGGGGGCTGTCACTGAAGCTTTCTTT

j_gene: TRBJ1-5
d_gene: .
abundance: .
v_gene: TRBV28
CDR3aa: CASSGGSNQPQHF
CDR3nt: TGTGCCAGCAGTGGCGGTAGCAATCAGCCCCAGCATTTT

j_gene: TRBJ1-2
d_gene: .
abundance: once
v_gene: TRBV7-8
CDR3aa: CASSPIIGGGRMGGYTF
CDR3nt: TGTGCCAGCAGCCCTATAATAGGGGGGGGCAGGATGGGAGGCTACACCTTC

j_gene: TRBJ1-1
d_gene: .
abundance: .
v_gene: TRBV15
CDR3aa: CATSRDLWSGRGTEAFF
CDR3nt: TGTGCCACCAGCAGAGATCTTTGGTCGGGGAGAGGTACTGAAGCTTTCTTT

j_gene: TRBJ2-1
d_gene: .
abundance: .
v_gene: TRBV25-1
CDR3aa: CATLPALEGHADGEQFF
CDR3nt: TGTGCCACCCTCCCGGCACTGGAGGGCCATGCGGACGGTGAGCAGTTCTTC

j_gene: TRBJ2-1
d_gene: .
abundance: .
v_gene: TRBV5-1
CDR3aa: CASSLERYNEQFF
CDR3nt: TGCGCCAGCAGCTTAGAACGGTACAATGAGCAGTTCTTC

j_gene: TRBJ1-3
d_gene: .
abundance: .
v_gene: TRBV28
CDR3aa: CASSLTQGSGNTIYF
CDR3nt: TGTGCCAGCAGTTTAACCCAGGGCTCTGGAAACACCATATATTTT

j_gene: TRBJ2-1
d_gene: .
abundance: .
v_gene: TRBV7-6
CDR3aa: CASSLDLGEQFF
CDR3nt: TGTGCCAGCAGCTTAGACCTCGGGGAGCAGTTCTTC

j_gene: TRBJ2-7
d_gene: .
abundance: once
v_gene: TRBV7-2
CDR3aa: CASSSVYEQYF
CDR3nt: TGTGCCAGCAGCTCCGTCTACGAGCAGTACTTC

j_gene: TRBJ1-1
d_gene: .
abundance: .
v_gene: TRBV11-3
CDR3aa: CASSLDPVGRAFF
CDR3nt: TGTGCCAGCAGCTTAGATCCGGTTGGGAGGGCTTTCTTT

j_gene: TRBJ1-1
d_gene: TRBD1
abundance: .
v_gene: TRBV7-9
CDR3aa: CASSSGGTGRTEAFF
CDR3nt: TGTGCCAGCAGCTCCGGGGGGACAGGGAGGACTGAAGCTTTCTTT

j_gene: TRBJ1-4
d_gene: .
abundance: .
v_gene: TRBV19
CDR3aa: CASSNIHDEKLFF
CDR3nt: TGTGCCAGTAGTAACATTCATGATGAAAAACTGTTTTTT

j_gene: TRBJ1-5
d_gene: .
abundance: .
v_gene: TRBV11-2
CDR3aa: CASSLVGGPNQPQHF
CDR3nt: TGTGCCAGCAGCTTAGTCGGGGGTCCCAATCAGCCCCAGCATTTT

j_gene: TRBJ2-1
d_gene: TRBD2
abundance: once
v_gene: TRBV5-1
CDR3aa: CASSATVAGEAHEQFF
CDR3nt: TGCGCCAGCAGCGCCACCGTAGCGGGAGAGGCCCATGAGCAGTTCTTC

j_gene: TRBJ2-7
d_gene: .
abundance: .
v_gene: TRBV7-9
CDR3aa: CASSLVGLYEQYF
CDR3nt: TGTGCCAGCAGCTTAGTTGGCCTCTACGAGCAGTACTTC

j_gene: TRBJ1-2
d_gene: TRBD1
abundance: .
v_gene: TRBV18
CDR3aa: CASSPDREDGYTF
CDR3nt: TGTGCCAGCTCACCGGACAGGGAGGATGGCTACACCTTC

j_gene: TRBJ1-1
d_gene: TRBD1
abundance: .
v_gene: TRBV11-2
CDR3aa: CASSFGQGAPTEAFF
CDR3nt: TGTGCCAGCAGCTTTGGACAGGGGGCGCCCACTGAAGCTTTCTTT